This TCR beta chain is drawn from a study of shared clonotypes between healthy human individuals. The CDR3 totals 13 residues. CDR1 is MNHNY and CDR2 is SVGAGI in the germline V gene (reference sequence). It was across several immunoSEQ plates that each subset's genomic DNA was evenly split. Data came from immunoSEQ multiplex PCR; TCRdb stores just in-frame clones and leaves some out. Found here are about 2 million clones, around 95% of them singletons; the top ten hold roughly 0.13%. A note on this clone: One end of the junction varies from germline; a read error may be responsible.

Memory CD4+ cells were the fraction left after CD45RA+ naive selection. This TCR came from a man aged 18 to 30 in good health. The source material was naive CD4+ T cells sorted from blood. Subset specified: CD45RA+ positively selected. The genes are TRBV6-6 and TRBJ1-5; TRBD1 matches at 8 bases. DNA of the CDR3: TGTGCCAGCAGTTTCCAACAGGGGGTCCCCCGGCATTTT. It codes for CASSFQQGVPRHF.